This T cell receptor (beta chain) emerged from a study of blood T cells in healthy people across ages. Findings and limits, study-wide: Both higher diversity and more naive CD4+ cells marked long-lived donors when set against aged donors.

This clonotype was recorded at least ten times. Its antigen is not identified. PCR was performed a second time for 7 to 11 cycles using a sample-barcoded 5' primer and a J-beta primer mix. Every cDNA was tagged by a template-switch adaptor with 12 random nucleotides. MiXCR, applied by TCRdb to the 5' RACE reads, yields one record per CDR3 protein. Among 550,000 to 800,000 distinct CDR3 sequences listed, 32% were seen once. Trimming took 6 bases from V and 2 from J, leaving 8 bases between them. The CDR3 runs 12 residues. From germline, CDR1 is SQVTM and CDR2 ANQGSEA. It was approximately 10 milliliters of peripheral blood that were drawn from each donor.

The clonotype originates from a woman of 80 years or more in good health. Sequenced: blood. The chain has TRBV29-1 and TRBJ1-5; D gene unclear. The CDR3 loop is CSVGLGNQPQHF. CDR3 in DNA: TGCAGCGTCGGGCTCGGCAATCAGCCCCAGCATTTT.